Shown below are 7 T cell receptor beta chains from a single sample sequenced in a study of blood T cell repertoires in COVID-19. Sequenced by immunoSEQ multiplex PCR; TCRdb stores in-frame clones only, minus some. The sample yields about 270,000 clones, approximately 87% seen once. Sequenced input: peripheral blood. The receptor set was obtained from a human donor in a cohort sampled during active COVID-19.

The V and J genes are TRBV11-2 and TRBJ1-6; a weak D match, TRBD1 (6 bases). Trimming shortened V by 5 bases and J by 4 bases, and 9 bases separated the two germline ends. This CDR3 is 14 amino acids long. Germline values: CDR1 SGHAT, CDR2 FQNNGV. Here the CDR3 DNA reads TGTGCCAGCAGCCCCGGACAGTATAATTCACCCCTCCACTTT. This encodes CASSPGQYNSPLHF.

This chain joins TRBV5-5 and TRBJ2-7; D might be TRBD1 (6 bases). The germline CDR1 and CDR2 sequences are SGHKS and YYEKEE (reference sequence). The CDR3 is 13 amino acids. Trimming took 0 bases from V and 6 from J, leaving 10 bases between them. The CDR3 DNA reads as TGTGCCAGCAGCTTGGAACAGGGTAGCGAGCAGTACTTC. Translating gives CASSLEQGSEQYF.

This chain links TRBV28 with TRBJ2-3; a possible D gene is TRBD1 (6 bases). This CDR3 is built from 16 residues. The germline V gene has CDR1 MDHEN and CDR2 SYDVKM. The ends were cut back, 3 bases at V and 2 bases at J, with 15 bases in the middle. CDR3 in amino acids: CASSFLSRTDTDTQYF. The CDR3 coding sequence is TGTGCCAGCAGTTTTTTATCCCGGACAGACACAGATACGCAGTATTTT.

This sequence joins TRBV28 and TRBJ2-1, with TRBD1 identical over 7 bases. CDR3 size: 14 residues. Looked up from germline, CDR1 is MDHEN and CDR2 is SYDVKM. V lost 3 bases to trimming and J lost 8 bases; unmatched junction nucleotides: 7. The CDR3 sequence is CASSFRQGIDEQFF. The CDR3 DNA reads as TGTGCCAGCAGTTTTCGACAGGGTATCGATGAGCAGTTCTTC.

The chain has TRBV5-4 and TRBJ1-6; D might be TRBD1 (5 bases). The germline V gene has CDR1 SGHNT and CDR2 YYREEE (reference sequence). Trimming stripped 1 base from V and 0 bases from J, with 11 bases between. This CDR3 has 17 amino acids. The CDR3 reads CASSLFQGSSYNSPLHF. CDR3 coding DNA: TGTGCCAGCAGCTTGTTTCAGGGTAGCTCCTATAATTCACCCCTCCACTTT.

The rearrangement joins TRBV4-3 to TRBJ2-5; 9 nucleotides agree with TRBD2. The germline V gene has CDR1 LGHNA and CDR2 YSLEER. Unmatched junction bases numbered 7, after V lost 0 bases and J lost 8 bases. The CDR3 loop spans 15 amino acids. The CDR3, as DNA: TGCGCCAGCAGCCAAGATCAGGCTAGCGGGGTAACCCAGTACTTC. Protein: CASSQDQASGVTQYF.

The genes are TRBV5-1 and TRBJ1-1, with 8 bases fitting TRBD1. This CDR3 is built from 14 residues. CDR1 SGHRS and CDR2 YFSETQ come from the germline V gene. The junction had 9 bases not matched to a gene; V was cut back by 4 bases and J by 7 bases. The CDR3 loop is CASSPGQGRVEAFF. The CDR3 DNA reads as TGCGCCAGCAGCCCCGGACAGGGTCGCGTTGAAGCTTTCTTT.